A selection of T cell receptor beta chains follows, all from one sample in a study of T-cell reconstitution after alpha-beta-depleted transplantation in children. TCRdb re-analysed the PCR reads in MiXCR, keeping a single row per CDR3 protein. The data show 300,000 to 350,000 distinct CDR3 sequences, with around 25% seen just once and approximately 11% held by the top ten. Specimen: PBMCs, mostly from graft donor cells, collected 180 days after TCRalphabeta/CD19-depleted stem cell transplant. The source is a male patient younger than 18 who had a stem cell transplant for acute lymphoblastic leukemia, so the T cells may come from the graft donor. The CDR3 runs from the conserved cysteine through the conserved F or W. Each record gives: CDR3 length, clone size, J gene, D gene, V gene, CDR3 DNA, CDR3 protein. A D gene is named only where the DNA matches it firmly. The size entry is marked missing in some rows and otherwise reads once, few, many or a size class.

CDR3 length: 12
clone size: -
J gene: TRBJ1-1
D gene: -
V gene: TRBV5-6
CDR3 DNA: TGTGCCAGCAGCATTGGAGGGCTGGAAGCTTTCTTT
CDR3 protein: CASSIGGLEAFF

CDR3 length: 13
clone size: few
J gene: TRBJ1-6
D gene: -
V gene: TRBV9
CDR3 DNA: TGTGCCAGCAGCTTTCGGGAGTATTCACCCCTCCACTTT
CDR3 protein: CASSFREYSPLHF

CDR3 length: 23
clone size: -
J gene: TRBJ2-3
D gene: TRBD1
V gene: TRBV18
CDR3 DNA: TGTGCCAGCTCATTTGACAGGGGGCGTCGGATCCCGAATAGTCTGGTTTCCACAGATACGCAGTATTTT
CDR3 protein: CASSFDRGRRIPNSLVSTDTQYF

CDR3 length: 15
clone size: few
J gene: TRBJ2-7
D gene: -
V gene: TRBV27
CDR3 DNA: TGTGCCAGCAGTTTCGGGGCCGAGGGTGTCTACGAGCAGTACTTC
CDR3 protein: CASSFGAEGVYEQYF

CDR3 length: 13
clone size: few
J gene: TRBJ2-7
D gene: -
V gene: TRBV11-3
CDR3 DNA: TGTGCCAGCAGCTTAGCTAATGGCTACGAGCAGTACTTC
CDR3 protein: CASSLANGYEQYF

CDR3 length: 15
clone size: -
J gene: TRBJ1-2
D gene: -
V gene: TRBV29-1
CDR3 DNA: TGCAGCGCACGGACAGAACGTATAACTATGGAGGGACACACCTTC
CDR3 protein: CSARTERITMEGHTF

CDR3 length: 14
clone size: -
J gene: TRBJ2-7
D gene: -
V gene: TRBV7-2
CDR3 DNA: TGTGCCAGCAGCCCCCGGAGAGCGCTAGGCGAGCAGTACTTC
CDR3 protein: CASSPRRALGEQYF

CDR3 length: 14
clone size: few
J gene: TRBJ2-2
D gene: -
V gene: TRBV4-1
CDR3 DNA: TGCGCCAGCAGCCAAGTAAAATACACCGGGGAGCTGTTTTTT
CDR3 protein: CASSQVKYTGELFF

CDR3 length: 14
clone size: few
J gene: TRBJ1-4
D gene: -
V gene: TRBV2
CDR3 DNA: TGTGCCAGCAGTGAAAGGCGCCCTAATGAAAAACTGTTTTTT
CDR3 protein: CASSERRPNEKLFF

CDR3 length: 15
clone size: few
J gene: TRBJ1-5
D gene: TRBD1
V gene: TRBV24-1
CDR3 DNA: TGTGCCACCAGTGATTCCGGGACAGGGGGCCAGCCCCAGCATTTT
CDR3 protein: CATSDSGTGGQPQHF

CDR3 length: 13
clone size: -
J gene: TRBJ2-7
D gene: -
V gene: TRBV27
CDR3 DNA: TGTGCCAGCACCGGGGGAGCGGCGTACGAGCAGTACTTC
CDR3 protein: CASTGGAAYEQYF

CDR3 length: 17
clone size: -
J gene: TRBJ2-7
D gene: -
V gene: TRBV7-9
CDR3 DNA: TGTGCCAGCAGCCCTCGACAGGGGAGGGAGTATAGCTACGAGCAGTACTTC
CDR3 protein: CASSPRQGREYSYEQYF

CDR3 length: 16
clone size: many
J gene: TRBJ1-2
D gene: -
V gene: TRBV5-1
CDR3 DNA: TGCGCCAGCAGCTTGGCGGGGGGCTACCTTAACTATGGCTACACCTTC
CDR3 protein: CASSLAGGYLNYGYTF

CDR3 length: 15
clone size: once
J gene: TRBJ2-7
D gene: TRBD2
V gene: TRBV7-2
CDR3 DNA: TGTGCCAGCAGCTTAGATAGCGGGAACGGAGGCGAGCAGCACTTC
CDR3 protein: CASSLDSGNGGEQHF

CDR3 length: 20
clone size: -
J gene: TRBJ2-5
D gene: -
V gene: TRBV5-1
CDR3 DNA: TGCGCCAGCAGCTCCTGGGGCCGGGCCAGCGGGGTAGAGAGGGGGGAGACCCAGTACTTC
CDR3 protein: CASSSWGRASGVERGETQYF

CDR3 length: 15
clone size: -
J gene: TRBJ2-2
D gene: -
V gene: TRBV6-1
CDR3 DNA: TGTGCCAGCAAAGGGGGGACTGCTGCTACCGGGGAGCTGTTTTTT
CDR3 protein: CASKGGTAATGELFF

CDR3 length: 15
clone size: -
J gene: TRBJ2-3
D gene: TRBD1
V gene: TRBV10-3
CDR3 DNA: TGTGCCATCAGTGATATCAAAGGGGGCTCCGATACGCAGTATTTT
CDR3 protein: CAISDIKGGSDTQYF

CDR3 length: 14
clone size: few
J gene: TRBJ1-1
D gene: -
V gene: TRBV29-1
CDR3 DNA: TGCAGCTACAGTTTGGGGGCAATCGTTACTGAAGCTTTCTTT
CDR3 protein: CSYSLGAIVTEAFF

CDR3 length: 17
clone size: few
J gene: TRBJ2-6
D gene: -
V gene: TRBV4-1
CDR3 DNA: TGCGCCAGCAGCCAACCTGAGGGGGGGCTGAGGGCCAACGTCCTGACTTTC
CDR3 protein: CASSQPEGGLRANVLTF

CDR3 length: 15
clone size: once
J gene: TRBJ1-5
D gene: -
V gene: TRBV20-1
CDR3 DNA: TGCAGTGCTAGAGATCTACCAGGGATTAACCAGCCCCAGCATTTT
CDR3 protein: CSARDLPGINQPQHF

CDR3 length: 17
clone size: -
J gene: TRBJ2-1
D gene: -
V gene: TRBV3-1
CDR3 DNA: TGTGCCAGCAGCCAAGATCAGGTGGGGAGCTCCTACAATGAGCAGTTCTTC
CDR3 protein: CASSQDQVGSSYNEQFF

CDR3 length: 14
clone size: few
J gene: TRBJ2-2
D gene: -
V gene: TRBV3-1
CDR3 DNA: TGTGCCAGCAGCCCGGCCCTGAACACCGGGGAGCTGTTTTTT
CDR3 protein: CASSPALNTGELFF